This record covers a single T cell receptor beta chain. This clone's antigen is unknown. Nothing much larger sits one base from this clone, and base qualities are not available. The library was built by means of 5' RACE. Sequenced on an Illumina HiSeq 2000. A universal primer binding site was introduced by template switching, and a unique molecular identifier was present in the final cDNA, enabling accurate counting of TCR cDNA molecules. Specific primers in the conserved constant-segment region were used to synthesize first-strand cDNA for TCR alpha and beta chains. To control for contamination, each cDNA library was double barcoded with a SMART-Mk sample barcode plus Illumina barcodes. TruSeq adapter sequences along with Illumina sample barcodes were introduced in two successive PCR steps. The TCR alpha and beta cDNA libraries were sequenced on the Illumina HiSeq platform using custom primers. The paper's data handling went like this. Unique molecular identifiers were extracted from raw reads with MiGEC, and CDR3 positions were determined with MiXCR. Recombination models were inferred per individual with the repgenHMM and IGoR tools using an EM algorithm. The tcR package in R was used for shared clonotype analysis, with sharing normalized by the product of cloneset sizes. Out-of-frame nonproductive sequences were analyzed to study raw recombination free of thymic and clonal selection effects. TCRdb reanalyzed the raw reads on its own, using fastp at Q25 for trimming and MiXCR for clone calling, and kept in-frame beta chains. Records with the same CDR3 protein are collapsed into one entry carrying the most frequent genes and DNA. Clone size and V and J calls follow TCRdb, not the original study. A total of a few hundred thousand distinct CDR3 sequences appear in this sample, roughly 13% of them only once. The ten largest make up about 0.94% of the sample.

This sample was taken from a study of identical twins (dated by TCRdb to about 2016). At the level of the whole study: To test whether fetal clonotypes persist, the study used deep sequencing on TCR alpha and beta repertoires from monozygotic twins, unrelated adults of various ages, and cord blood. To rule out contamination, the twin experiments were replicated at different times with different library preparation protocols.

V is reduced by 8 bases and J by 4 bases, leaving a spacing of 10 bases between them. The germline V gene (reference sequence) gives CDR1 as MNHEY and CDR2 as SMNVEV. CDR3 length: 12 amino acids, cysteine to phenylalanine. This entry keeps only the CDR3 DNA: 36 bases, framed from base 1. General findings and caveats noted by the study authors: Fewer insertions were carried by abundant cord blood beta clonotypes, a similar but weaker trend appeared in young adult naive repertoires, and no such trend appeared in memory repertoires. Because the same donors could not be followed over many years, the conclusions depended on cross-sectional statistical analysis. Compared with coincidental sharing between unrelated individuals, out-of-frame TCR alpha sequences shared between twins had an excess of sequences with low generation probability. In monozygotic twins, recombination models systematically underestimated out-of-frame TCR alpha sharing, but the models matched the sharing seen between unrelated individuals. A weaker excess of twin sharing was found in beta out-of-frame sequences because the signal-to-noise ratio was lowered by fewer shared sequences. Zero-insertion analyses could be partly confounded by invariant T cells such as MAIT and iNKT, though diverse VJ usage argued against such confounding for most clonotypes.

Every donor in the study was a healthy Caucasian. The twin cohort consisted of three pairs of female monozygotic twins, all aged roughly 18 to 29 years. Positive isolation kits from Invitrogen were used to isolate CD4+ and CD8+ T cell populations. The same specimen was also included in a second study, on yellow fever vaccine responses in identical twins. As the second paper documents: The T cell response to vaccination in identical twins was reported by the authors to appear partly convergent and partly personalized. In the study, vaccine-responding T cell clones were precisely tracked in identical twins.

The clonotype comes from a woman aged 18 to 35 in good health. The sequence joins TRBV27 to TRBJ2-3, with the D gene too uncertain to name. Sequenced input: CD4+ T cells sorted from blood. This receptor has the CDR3 CASGVGPDTQYF. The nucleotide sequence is TGTGCCAGCGGGGTCGGTCCAGATACGCAGTATTTT.